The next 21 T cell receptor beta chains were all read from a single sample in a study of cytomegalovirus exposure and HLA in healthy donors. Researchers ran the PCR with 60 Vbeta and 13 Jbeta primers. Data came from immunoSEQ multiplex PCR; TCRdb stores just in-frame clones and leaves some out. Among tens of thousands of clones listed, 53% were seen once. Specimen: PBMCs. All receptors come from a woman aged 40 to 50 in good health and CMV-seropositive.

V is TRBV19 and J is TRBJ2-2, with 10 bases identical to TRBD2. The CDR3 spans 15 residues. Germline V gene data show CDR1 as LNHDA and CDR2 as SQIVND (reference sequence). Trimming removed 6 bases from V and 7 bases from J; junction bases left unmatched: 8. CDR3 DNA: TGTGCCAGTAGAGACAGCGGGGGGGCCATCGGGGAGCTGTTTTTT. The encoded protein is CASRDSGGAIGELFF. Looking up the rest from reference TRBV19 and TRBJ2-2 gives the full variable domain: DGGITQSPKYLFRKEGQNVTLSCEQNLNHDAMYWYRQDPGQGLRLIYYSQIVNDFQKGDIAEGYSVSREKKESFPLTVTSAQKNPTAFYLCASRDSGGAIGELFFGEGSRLTVL.

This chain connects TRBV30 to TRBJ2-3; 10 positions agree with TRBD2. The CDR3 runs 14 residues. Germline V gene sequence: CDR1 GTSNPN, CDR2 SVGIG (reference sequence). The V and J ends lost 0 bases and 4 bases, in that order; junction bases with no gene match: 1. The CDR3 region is CAWSVTSGADTQYF. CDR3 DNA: TGTGCCTGGAGTGTTACTAGCGGGGCAGATACGCAGTATTTT.

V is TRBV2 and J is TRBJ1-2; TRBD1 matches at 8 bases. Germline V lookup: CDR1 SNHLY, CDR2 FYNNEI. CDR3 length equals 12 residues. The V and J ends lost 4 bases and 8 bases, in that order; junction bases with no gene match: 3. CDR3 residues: CASSGQGNGYTF. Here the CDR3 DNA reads TGTGCCAGCAGTGGACAGGGGAACGGCTACACCTTC.

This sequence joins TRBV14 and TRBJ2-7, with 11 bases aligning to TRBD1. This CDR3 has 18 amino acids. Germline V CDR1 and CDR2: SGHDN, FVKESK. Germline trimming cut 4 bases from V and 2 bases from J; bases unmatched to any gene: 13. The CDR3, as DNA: TGTGCCAGCAGCCGATCCGTCGCGGGACAGGGGGACCCCTACGAGCAGTACTTC. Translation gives CASSRSVAGQGDPYEQYF.

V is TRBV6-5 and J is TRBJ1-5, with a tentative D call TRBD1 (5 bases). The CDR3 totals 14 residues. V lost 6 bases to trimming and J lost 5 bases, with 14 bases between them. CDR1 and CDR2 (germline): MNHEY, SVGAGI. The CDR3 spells CASSSGTNHQPQHF. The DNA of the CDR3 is TGTGCCAGCAGCTCTGGGACTAATCATCAGCCCCAGCATTTT.

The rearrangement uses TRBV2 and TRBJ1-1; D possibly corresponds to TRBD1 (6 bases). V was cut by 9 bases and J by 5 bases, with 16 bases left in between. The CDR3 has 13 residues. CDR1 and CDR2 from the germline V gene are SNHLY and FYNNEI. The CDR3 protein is CASAGQRMTEAFF. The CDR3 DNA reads TGTGCCAGTGCCGGACAGCGGATGACTGAAGCTTTCTTT.

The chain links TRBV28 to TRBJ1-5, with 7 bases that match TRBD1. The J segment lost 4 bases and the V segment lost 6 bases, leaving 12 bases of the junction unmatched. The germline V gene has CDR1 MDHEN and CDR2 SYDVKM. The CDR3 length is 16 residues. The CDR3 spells CASSNQRQGNNQPQHF. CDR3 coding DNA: TGTGCCAGCAGCAACCAAAGACAGGGAAATAATCAGCCCCAGCATTTT.

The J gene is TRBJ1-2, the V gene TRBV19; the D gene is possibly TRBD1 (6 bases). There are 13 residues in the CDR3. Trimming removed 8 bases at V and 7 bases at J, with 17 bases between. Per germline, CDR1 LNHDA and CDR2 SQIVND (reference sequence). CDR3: CASRKGGGFGYTF. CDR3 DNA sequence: TGTGCCAGTCGAAAAGGGGGGGGTTTTGGCTACACCTTC.

Here the CDR3 reads CSVEQGASYEQYF. CDR3 nucleotide sequence: TGCAGCGTTGAACAGGGGGCCTCCTACGAGCAGTACTTC. The chain carries TRBV29-1 and TRBJ2-7, with 8 bases matching TRBD1. The length of the CDR3 is 13 residues. Germline assignment: CDR1 SQVTM and CDR2 ANQGSEA. V was clipped by 2 bases and J by 0 bases; unmatched bases: 0.

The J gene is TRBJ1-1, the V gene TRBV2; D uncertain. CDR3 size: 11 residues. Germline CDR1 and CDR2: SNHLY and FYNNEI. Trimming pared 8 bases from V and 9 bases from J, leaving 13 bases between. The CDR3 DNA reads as TGTGCCAGCTTGAGGCAGCTTAAAGCTTTCTTT. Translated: CASLRQLKAFF.

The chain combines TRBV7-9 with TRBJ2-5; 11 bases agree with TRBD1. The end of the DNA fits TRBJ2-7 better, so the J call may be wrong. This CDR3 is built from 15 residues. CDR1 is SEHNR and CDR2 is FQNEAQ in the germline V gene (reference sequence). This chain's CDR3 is CASRSGTGGLYEQYF. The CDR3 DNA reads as TGTGCCAGCAGGTCCGGGACAGGGGGATTGTACGAGCAGTACTTC.

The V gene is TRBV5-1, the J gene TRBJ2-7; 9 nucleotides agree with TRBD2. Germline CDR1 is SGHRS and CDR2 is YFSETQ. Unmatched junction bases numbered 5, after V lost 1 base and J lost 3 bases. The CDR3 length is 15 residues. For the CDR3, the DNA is TGCGCCAGCAGCTTGAGCGCGGGGGGGCACTACGAGCAGTACTTC. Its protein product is CASSLSAGGHYEQYF.

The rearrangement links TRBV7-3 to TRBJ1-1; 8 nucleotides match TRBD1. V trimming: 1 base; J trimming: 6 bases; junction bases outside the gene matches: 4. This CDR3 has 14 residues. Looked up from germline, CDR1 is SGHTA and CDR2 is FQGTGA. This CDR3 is CASSLMGQDPEAFF. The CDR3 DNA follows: TGTGCCAGCAGCTTAATGGGACAGGATCCTGAAGCTTTCTTT.

CDR3 DNA: TGTGCCAGCAGTCCAAACAGAGACAATCAGCCCCAGCATTTT. Translating it yields CASSPNRDNQPQHF. This chain uses TRBV6-5 with TRBJ1-5; no definite D call. The CDR3 extends over 14 amino acids. From germline, CDR1 is MNHEY and CDR2 SVGAGI. V was shortened by 5 bases and J by 3 bases, with 11 bases between the two germline ends.

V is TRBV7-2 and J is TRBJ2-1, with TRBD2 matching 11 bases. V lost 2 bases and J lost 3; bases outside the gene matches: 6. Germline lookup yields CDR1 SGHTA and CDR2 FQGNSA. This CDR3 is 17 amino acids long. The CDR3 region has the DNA TGTGCCAGCAGCTTAAGTAAGGGGACTAGCGGCTACAATGAGCAGTTCTTC. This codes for CASSLSKGTSGYNEQFF.

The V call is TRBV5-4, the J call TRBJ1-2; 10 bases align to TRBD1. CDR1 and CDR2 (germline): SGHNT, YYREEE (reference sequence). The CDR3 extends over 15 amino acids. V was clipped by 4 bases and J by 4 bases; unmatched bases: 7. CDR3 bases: TGTGCCAGCAGCCCTTCCGGGACAGGGGCCTATGGCTACACCTTC. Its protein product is CASSPSGTGAYGYTF.

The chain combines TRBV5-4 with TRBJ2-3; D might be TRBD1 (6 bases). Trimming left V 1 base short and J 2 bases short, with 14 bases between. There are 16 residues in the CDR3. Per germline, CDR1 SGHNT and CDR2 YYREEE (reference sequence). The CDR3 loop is CASSLPARGNTDTQYF. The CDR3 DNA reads TGTGCCAGCAGCTTGCCGGCGAGGGGGAACACAGATACGCAGTATTTT.

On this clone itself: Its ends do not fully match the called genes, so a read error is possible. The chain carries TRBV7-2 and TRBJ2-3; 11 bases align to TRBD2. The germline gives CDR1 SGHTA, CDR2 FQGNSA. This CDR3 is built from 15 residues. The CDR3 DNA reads TGTGCCAGCAGCGTAGCGGGGGGGAGGACAGATACGCAGTATTTT. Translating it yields CASSVAGGRTDTQYF.

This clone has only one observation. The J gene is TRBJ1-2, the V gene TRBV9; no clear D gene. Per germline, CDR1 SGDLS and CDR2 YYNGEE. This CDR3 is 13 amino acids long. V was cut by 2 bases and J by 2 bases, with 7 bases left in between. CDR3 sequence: CASSVRGNYGYTF. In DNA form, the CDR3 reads TGTGCCAGCAGCGTGCGAGGCAACTATGGCTACACCTTC.

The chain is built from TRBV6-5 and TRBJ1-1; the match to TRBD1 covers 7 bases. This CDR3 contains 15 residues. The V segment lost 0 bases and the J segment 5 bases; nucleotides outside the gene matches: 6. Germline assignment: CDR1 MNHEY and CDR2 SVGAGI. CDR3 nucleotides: TGTGCCAGCAGTTACTCGTATCCAGGGGGAACTGAAGCTTTCTTT. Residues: CASSYSYPGGTEAFF.

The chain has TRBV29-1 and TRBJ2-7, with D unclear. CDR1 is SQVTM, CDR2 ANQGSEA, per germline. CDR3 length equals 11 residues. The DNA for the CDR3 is TGCAGAGTCAGAAACTCCTACGAGCAGTACTTC. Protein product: CRVRNSYEQYF.